This T cell receptor (beta chain) emerged from a study of cytomegalovirus exposure and HLA in healthy donors. This CDR3 has 15 residues. Germline CDR1 and CDR2: GTSNPN and SVGIG (reference sequence). V was trimmed by 3 bases and J by 3 bases, leaving 17 bases between them. PCR amplification relied on 60 Vbeta primers (plus 13 Jbeta primers). Using immunoSEQ multiplex PCR, the repertoire was profiled, and TCRdb retains in-frame clones only, with some absent. The sample has some 180,000 clones, less than 90% seen once. V gene TRBV30 combines with J gene TRBJ1-2; D call uncertain. This receptor was taken from a girl aged 10 to 17 in good health and CMV-seropositive. The sample comprised PBMCs. The CDR3 region has the DNA TGTGCCTGGAGGCCAGGACTCCTGCGTGACTATGGCTACACCTTC. Its translation: CAWRPGLLRDYGYTF.